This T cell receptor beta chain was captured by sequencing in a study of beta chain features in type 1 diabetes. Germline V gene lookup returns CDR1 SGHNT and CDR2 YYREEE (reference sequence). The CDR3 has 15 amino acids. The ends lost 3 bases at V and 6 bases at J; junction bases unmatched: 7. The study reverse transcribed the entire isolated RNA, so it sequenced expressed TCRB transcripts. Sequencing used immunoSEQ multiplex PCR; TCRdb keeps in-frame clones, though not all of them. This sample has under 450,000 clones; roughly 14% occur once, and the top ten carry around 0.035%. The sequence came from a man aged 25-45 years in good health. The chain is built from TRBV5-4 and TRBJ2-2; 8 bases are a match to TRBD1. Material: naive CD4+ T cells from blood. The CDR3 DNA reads TGTGCCAGCAGCTGGCAGGGGGCTATTTCCGGGGAGCTGTTTTTT. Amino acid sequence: CASSWQGAISGELFF.